These 15 T cell receptor beta chains came from one sample sequenced in a study of shared clonotypes between healthy human individuals. Using immunoSEQ multiplex PCR, the repertoire was profiled, and TCRdb retains in-frame clones only, with some absent. The sample yields approximately 2.3 million clones, approximately 95% seen once. Source material: naive CD4+ T cells from PBMCs. Described subset: CD45RA+ positively selected. Receptors originate from a man in his late teens or twenties in good health. Some clones in this sample may be carry-over from other donors' samples.

V and J are TRBV7-7 and TRBJ2-5, with a tentative D call TRBD2 (5 bases). CDR3 length: 15 amino acids. Trimming took 5 bases from V and 5 from J, leaving 18 bases between them. Per the germline V gene, CDR1 is SSHAT and CDR2 is FNYEAQ (reference sequence). CDR3 DNA: TGTGCCAGCAGCACTAGTATGTCGGTGGGGGAGACCCAGTACTTC. Translated, it gives CASSTSMSVGETQYF.

With regard to this clone: In the same sample, other DNA sequences code for this CDR3. This chain uses TRBV6-5 with TRBJ1-5, with D unclear. CDR1 MNHEY and CDR2 SVGAGI come from the germline V gene. This CDR3 is built from 15 residues. The ends were cut back, 0 bases at V and 0 bases at J, with 6 bases in the middle. CDR3: CASSYSVYSNQPQHF. For the CDR3, the DNA is TGTGCCAGCAGTTACTCAGTTTATAGCAATCAGCCCCAGCATTTT.

The chain joins TRBV2 to TRBJ1-2; perhaps TRBD1 as D (6 bases). The ends were cut back, 3 bases at V and 6 bases at J, with 11 bases in the middle. The CDR3 is 13 residues long. The V gene's germline CDR1 is SNHLY and CDR2 FYNNEI. The DNA of the CDR3 is TGTGCCAGCAGTGAGGGGGGCGCACATGGCTACACCTTC. Translation: CASSEGGAHGYTF.

The rearrangement links TRBV4-2 to TRBJ2-5; the match to TRBD2 covers 13 bases. The CDR3 loop spans 18 amino acids. V lost 1 base and J lost 5; bases outside the gene matches: 10. Germline CDR1 is LGHNA and CDR2 is YNFKEQ. CDR3 amino acids: CASSQGTSGRTWLETQYF. The CDR3 coding sequence is TGTGCCAGCAGCCAAGGGACTAGCGGGAGAACCTGGTTGGAGACCCAGTACTTC.

V usage is TRBV6-1 and J usage is TRBJ2-1, with 15 bases fitting TRBD2. J gave up 0 bases and V 1 base, and 7 bases lay outside the gene matches. CDR3 length equals 20 residues. Germline CDR1 reads MNHNS; CDR2 reads SASEGT. The CDR3 nucleotides are TGTGCCAGCAGTGAAGAGTTTAGGACTAGCGGGAGGGCCTCCTACAATGAGCAGTTCTTC. Residues: CASSEEFRTSGRASYNEQFF.

The V and J genes are TRBV5-5 and TRBJ1-4; D is uncertain. Looked up from germline, CDR1 is SGHKS and CDR2 is YYEKEE (reference sequence). Trimming took 5 bases from V and 7 from J, leaving 18 bases between them. The CDR3 consists of 15 residues. The CDR3 region is CASSLPGFGSEKLFF. CDR3 sequence (DNA): TGTGCCAGCAGTTTACCGGGTTTTGGTAGTGAAAAACTGTTTTTT.

This chain uses TRBV18 with TRBJ1-1; tentatively, D is TRBD1 (5 bases). The CDR3 is 14 amino acids. The ends were cut back, 4 bases at V and 0 bases at J, with 9 bases in the middle. Germline V gene sequence: CDR1 KGHSH, CDR2 LQKENI. CDR3 sequence: CASSLRDLNTEAFF. DNA for the CDR3: TGTGCCAGCTCACTCAGGGACCTGAACACTGAAGCTTTCTTT.

The chain combines TRBV4-2 with TRBJ2-4; the D gene is possibly TRBD1 (6 bases). This CDR3 is built from 18 residues. Germline V gene sequence: CDR1 LGHNA, CDR2 YNFKEQ. V was pared by 1 base and J by 1 base, with 17 bases between. CDR3 bases: TGTGCCAGCAGCCAAGGGGGGCAGGTGGGACGGGCCAAAAACATTCAGTACTTC. Its protein is CASSQGGQVGRAKNIQYF.

As regards this clone: Within the sample, other DNA sequences also encode this same CDR3. This chain uses TRBV30 with TRBJ1-1; weak D call: TRBD1 (6 bases). The CDR3 has 16 residues. Germline CDR1 reads GTSNPN; CDR2 reads SVGIG (reference sequence). The V end was cut by 1 base, the J end by 1 base, with 16 bases between. As DNA, the CDR3 is TGTGCCTGGAGTGCATATGGCAGGGGATCGAACACTGAAGCTTTCTTT. Amino acids: CAWSAYGRGSNTEAFF.

The rearrangement joins TRBV5-1 to TRBJ1-2; D gene unclear. The germline CDR1 and CDR2 sequences are SGHRS and YFSETQ. The CDR3 consists of 15 residues. V was cut by 0 bases and J by 0 bases, with 9 bases left in between. The CDR3 sequence is CASSLGLNANYGYTF. The CDR3 nucleotides read TGCGCCAGCAGCTTGGGATTAAACGCTAACTATGGCTACACCTTC.

The table lists this clone with a count of one. The chain carries TRBV28 and TRBJ1-3; D gene ambiguous. Deletions cut 2 bases from V and 0 bases from J, with 11 bases between. CDR1 and CDR2 (germline): MDHEN, SYDVKM. The CDR3 sequence is 16 residues long. CDR3 sequence reads: CASSLGSASSGNTIYF. The CDR3 DNA follows: TGTGCCAGCAGTTTAGGTTCCGCTAGCTCTGGAAACACCATATATTTT. Full variable domain (missing parts from reference TRBV28 and TRBJ1-3): DVKVTQSSRYLVKRTGEKVFLECVQDMDHENMFWYRQDPGLGLRLIYFSYDVKMKEKGDIPEGYSVSREKKERFSLILESASTNQTSMYLCASSLGSASSGNTIYFGEGSWLTVV.

The V and J genes are TRBV6-1 and TRBJ2-3; TRBD2 agrees at 11 bases. The CDR3 is 15 residues long. Losses at the gene ends were 2 bases for V and 5 bases for J; bases not matched to a gene: 3. The V gene's germline CDR1 is MNHNS and CDR2 SASEGT. The CDR3 loop reads CASSERGLAGDTQYF. The CDR3 nucleotides are TGTGCCAGCAGTGAACGTGGACTAGCGGGAGATACGCAGTATTTT.

The chain carries TRBV6-4 and TRBJ2-7; a possible D gene is TRBD2 (6 bases). Between the trimmed V and J ends, which lost 3 bases and 3 bases, there was a span of 6 bases. Per the germline V gene, CDR1 is MRHNA and CDR2 is SNTAGT. The CDR3 covers 12 residues. CDR3 sequence (DNA): TGTGCCAGCAGTGAGCGGGGCTACGAGCAGTACTTC. Residues: CASSERGYEQYF.

The chain uses TRBV18 and TRBJ2-1; 7 bases are shared with TRBD2. Trimming at V came to 1 base and at J to 8 bases, leaving 11 bases not matched to a gene. CDR3 length: 16 residues. CDR1 and CDR2 from the germline V gene are KGHSH and LQKENI. The CDR3 here is CASSPLLAGDPHEQFF. CDR3 bases: TGTGCCAGCTCACCACTTTTGGCGGGGGACCCACATGAGCAGTTCTTC.

CDR3: CASSPQGTNVLTF. CDR3 sequence (DNA): TGTGCCAGCTCACCGCAAGGAACCAACGTCCTGACTTTC. The chain uses TRBV18 and TRBJ2-6; D unclear. CDR3 size: 13 residues. Germline loops: CDR1 KGHSH, CDR2 LQKENI. The V end lost 3 bases, the J end lost 8 bases, and 8 bases lay between the germline ends.